What follows is one TCR beta chain and its context. There is no known antigen for this receptor. Base qualities are missing; no much larger clone stands one base away. The sample's time point, from its label and the paper: blood 4 weeks post-SBRT, at nephrectomy. The sample's treatment or condition label is to be understood as: 15 Gy SBRT to primary tumor, nephrectomy 4 weeks later. Samples were obtained from a clinical trial, in which 15 Gy stereotactic body radiation therapy was delivered to primary renal cell carcinomas and nephrectomy was performed 4 weeks later. Serial peripheral blood from radiation-treated patients was sampled at baseline, 2 weeks and 4 weeks after SBRT to track tumor-enriched clonotypes. Every patient's renal cell carcinoma showed clear cell pathology. The QIAamp DNA Blood Mini Kit (Qiagen) was used to prepare genomic DNA for TCR sequencing. The analyses included just those samples that passed every quality control check.

This entry comes from a study of radiation and T cells in renal cell carcinoma (dated by TCRdb to 2019 to 2021). Context from the whole study: In total, around 53 samples, comprising approximately 26 tumors and some 27 peripheral blood samples, were subjected to TCR beta sequencing. The last blood draw happened 4 weeks after radiation, timed to coincide with nephrectomy. Across all 50 or so samples, under 5 million unique CDR3 nucleotide sequences, encoding roughly 3 million unique CDR3 amino acid sequences, were identified.

The paper as a whole reports these results and caveats: Because the trial had a single-armed design, the trial could not examine how radiation dose or scheduling affected the TCR repertoire. Top tumor clonotypes rose in blood from baseline to 2 weeks post-radiation, then contracted by 4 weeks, suggesting transient expansion of tumor-resident clones. Because pretreatment tumor biopsies were not available, the baseline intratumoral presence of clonotypes could not be determined. Tracking of blood repertoire dynamics stopped at roughly 29 days after treatment, with no follow-up past that point.

For CDR1 and CDR2, the germline V gene lists MGHRA and YSYEKL. Measured from the cysteine to the phenylalanine, the CDR3 is 16 residues long. CDR3 DNA is the only sequence kept; it has 48 bases, read in frame from the first base. Clipping removes 1 base from V and 1 base from J, with 2 as the unmatched junction base count. TCR beta libraries were generated from genomic DNA with the immunoSEQ kit, following the manufacturer's recommendations. For library preparation, a first multiplex PCR was performed with proprietary primers, followed by a second PCR in which unique barcodes were added, and bead cleanups were performed after each round. Each sample batch included a kit-provided positive control reaction and a negative control reaction. The final libraries were assessed on an Agilent 4200 TapeStation D1000 ScreenTape, pooled by volume, and quantified by qPCR. Sequencing was performed on an Illumina NextSeq500 with a MidOutput 150-cycle cartridge, and 156 Read1 and 15 Index1 cycles were run with kit custom primers. The pooled library was loaded at around 1 pM, and roughly 18% PhiX control was spiked in. The paper's data handling went like this. The vendor-processed data were analyzed in R, and a clonotype was defined as all T cells that share the same CDR3 nucleotide sequence. For clone abundance analyses, frequencies were normalized to the 10,000 most abundant clones per sample. Public T cell clones, averaging fewer than five per sample, were removed before analysis. Tumor-enriched clonotypes and baseline blood-enriched clonotypes were defined as those with an abundance difference of at least 32-fold between compartments. Clonotypes expanded or contracted between blood time points were identified with a beta-binomial differential abundance model. Similarity between tumor and blood repertoires was quantified using the Baroni-Urbani and Buser coefficient, and groups were compared with two-tailed Wilcoxon tests in R. Here the immuneACCESS table is served through TCRdb, limited to in-frame sequences with V and J called. Missing clones are a known gap in these copies; in checked studies unresolved V genes cover under half, and the rest lacks a known reason. That table gives V, J and clone size, and the DNA gave D and trimming. This sample holds 150,000 to 200,000 clones; about 88% were observed only once. Of the sample, 10% to 12% falls within the top ten clones.

This receptor was identified in a woman between 50 and 59 years old with renal cell carcinoma. The sequence links TRBV4-1 to TRBJ2-2, with 8 central nucleotides matching TRBD2. The source was blood, collected from a patient whose treatment included radiotherapy and nephrectomy. The encoded CDR3 is CASSQVAGGNTGELFF. The DNA is TGCGCCAGCAGCCAAGTGGCGGGGGGGAACACCGGGGAGCTGTTTTTT.